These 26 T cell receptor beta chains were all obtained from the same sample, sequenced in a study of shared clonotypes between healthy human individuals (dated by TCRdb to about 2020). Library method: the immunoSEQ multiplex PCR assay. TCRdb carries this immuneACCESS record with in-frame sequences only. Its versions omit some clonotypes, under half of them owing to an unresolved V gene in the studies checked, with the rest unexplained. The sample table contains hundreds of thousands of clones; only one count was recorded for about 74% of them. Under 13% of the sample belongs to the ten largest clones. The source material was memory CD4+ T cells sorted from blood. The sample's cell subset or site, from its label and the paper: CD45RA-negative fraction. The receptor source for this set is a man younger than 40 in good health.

CDR3 amino acids: CATASREVLRSSYNEQFF. The CDR3 DNA reads TGTGCCACCGCGAGTCGGGAGGTCCTTCGCAGCTCCTACAATGAGCAGTTCTTC. This rearrangement joins TRBV10-3 to TRBJ2-1; 7 positions match TRBD2. The CDR3 has 18 amino acids. The germline V gene encodes CDR1 ENHRY and CDR2 SYGVKD. The V and J ends lost 10 bases and 0 bases, in that order; junction bases with no gene match: 18.

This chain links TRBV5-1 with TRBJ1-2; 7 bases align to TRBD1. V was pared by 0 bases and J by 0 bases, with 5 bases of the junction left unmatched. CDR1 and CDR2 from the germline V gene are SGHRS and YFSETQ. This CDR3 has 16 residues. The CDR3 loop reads CASSLASGTANYGYTF. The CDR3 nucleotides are TGCGCCAGCAGCTTGGCCTCCGGGACAGCTAACTATGGCTACACCTTC.

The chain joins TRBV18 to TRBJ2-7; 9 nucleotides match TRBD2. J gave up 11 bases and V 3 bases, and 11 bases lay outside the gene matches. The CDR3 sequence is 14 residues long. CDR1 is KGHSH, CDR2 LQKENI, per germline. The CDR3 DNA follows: TGTGCCAGCTCACCCTCTGGCGGGAGGGCCGGGAAGTACTTC. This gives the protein CASSPSGGRAGKYF.

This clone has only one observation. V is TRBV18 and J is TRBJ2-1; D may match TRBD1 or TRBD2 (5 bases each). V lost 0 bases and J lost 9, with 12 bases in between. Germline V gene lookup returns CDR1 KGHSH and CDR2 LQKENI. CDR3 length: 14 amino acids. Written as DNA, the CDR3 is TGTGCCAGCTCACCACCGGGTAGGGACGGTGAGCAGTTCTTC. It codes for CASSPPGRDGEQFF.

Written as DNA, the CDR3 is TGTGCCAGCAGCTTAGGACAGATCACCGGGGAGCTGTTTTTT. Protein product: CASSLGQITGELFF. V and J are TRBV7-2 and TRBJ2-2, with D possibly matching TRBD1 (5 bases). From germline, CDR1 is SGHTA and CDR2 FQGNSA. The CDR3 consists of 14 residues. V shed 1 base and J shed 4 bases, with 7 bases lying between them.

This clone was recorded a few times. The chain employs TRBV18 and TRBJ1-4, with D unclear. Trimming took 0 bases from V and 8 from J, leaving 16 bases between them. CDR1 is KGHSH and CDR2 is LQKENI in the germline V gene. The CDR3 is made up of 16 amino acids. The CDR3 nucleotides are TGTGCCAGCTCACCACCGTCGGGCAGTGTCGGCGAAAAACTGTTTTTT. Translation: CASSPPSGSVGEKLFF.

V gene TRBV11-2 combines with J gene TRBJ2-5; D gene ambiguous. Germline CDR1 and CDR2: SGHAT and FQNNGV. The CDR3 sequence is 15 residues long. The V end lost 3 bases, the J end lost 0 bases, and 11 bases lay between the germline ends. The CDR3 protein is CASSFTPPHQETQYF. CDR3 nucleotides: TGTGCCAGCAGCTTTACCCCGCCTCACCAAGAGACCCAGTACTTC.

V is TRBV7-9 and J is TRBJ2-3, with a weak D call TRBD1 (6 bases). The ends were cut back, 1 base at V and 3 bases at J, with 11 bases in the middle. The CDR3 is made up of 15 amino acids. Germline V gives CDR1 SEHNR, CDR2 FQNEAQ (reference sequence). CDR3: CASSLGQVVTDTQYF. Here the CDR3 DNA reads TGTGCCAGCAGCTTAGGACAGGTTGTGACAGATACGCAGTATTTT.

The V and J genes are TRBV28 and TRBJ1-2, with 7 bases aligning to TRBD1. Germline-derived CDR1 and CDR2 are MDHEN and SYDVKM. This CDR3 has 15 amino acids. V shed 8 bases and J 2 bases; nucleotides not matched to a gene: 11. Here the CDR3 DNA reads TGTGCCAGCGTCCCCGGGGGACAGCGAAACTATGGCTACACCTTC. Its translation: CASVPGGQRNYGYTF.

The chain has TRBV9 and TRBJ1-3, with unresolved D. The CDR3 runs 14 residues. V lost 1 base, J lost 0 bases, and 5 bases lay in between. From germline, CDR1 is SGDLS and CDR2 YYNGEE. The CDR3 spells CASSVIGSGNTIYF. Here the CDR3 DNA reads TGTGCCAGCAGCGTAATCGGCTCTGGAAACACCATATATTTT.

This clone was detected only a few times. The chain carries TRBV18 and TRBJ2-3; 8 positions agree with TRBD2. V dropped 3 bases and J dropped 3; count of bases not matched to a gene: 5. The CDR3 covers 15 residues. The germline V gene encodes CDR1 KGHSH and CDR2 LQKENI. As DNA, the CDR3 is TGTGCCAGCTCACCCAGCGGGAGTAGGACAGATACGCAGTATTTT. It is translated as CASSPSGSRTDTQYF.

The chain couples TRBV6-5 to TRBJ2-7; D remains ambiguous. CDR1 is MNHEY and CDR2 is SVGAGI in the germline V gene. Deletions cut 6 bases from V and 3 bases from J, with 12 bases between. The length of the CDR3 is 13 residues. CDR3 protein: CASRKSRNYEQYF. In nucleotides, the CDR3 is TGTGCCAGCAGAAAAAGTCGGAACTACGAGCAGTACTTC.

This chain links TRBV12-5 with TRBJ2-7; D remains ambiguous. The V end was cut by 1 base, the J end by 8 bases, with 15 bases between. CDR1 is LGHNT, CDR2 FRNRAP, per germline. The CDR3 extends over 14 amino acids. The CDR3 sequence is CASGLGVKYVQQYF. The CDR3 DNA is TGTGCTAGTGGTTTGGGTGTAAAATACGTCCAGCAGTACTTC.

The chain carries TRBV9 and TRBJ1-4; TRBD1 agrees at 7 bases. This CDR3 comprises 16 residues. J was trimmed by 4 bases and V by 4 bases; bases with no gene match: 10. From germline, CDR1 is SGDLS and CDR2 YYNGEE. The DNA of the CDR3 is TGTGCCAGCAGCACCCTAGGGACAGAGCATAATGAAAAACTGTTTTTT. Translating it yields CASSTLGTEHNEKLFF.

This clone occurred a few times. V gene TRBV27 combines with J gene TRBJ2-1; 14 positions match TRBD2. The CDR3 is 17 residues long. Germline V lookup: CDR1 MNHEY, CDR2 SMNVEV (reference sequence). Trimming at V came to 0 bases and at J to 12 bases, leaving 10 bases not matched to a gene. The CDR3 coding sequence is TGTGCCAGCAGTTTATCAAGGGGGACTAGCGGGAGAGGGGGGCAGTTCTTC. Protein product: CASSLSRGTSGRGGQFF.

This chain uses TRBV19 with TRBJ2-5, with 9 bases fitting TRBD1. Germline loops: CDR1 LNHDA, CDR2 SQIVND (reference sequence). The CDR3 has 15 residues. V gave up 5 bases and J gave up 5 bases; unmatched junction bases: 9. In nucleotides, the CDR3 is TGTGCCAGTAGTGCTCACAGGGGGCCAGGTGAGACCCAGTACTTC. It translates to CASSAHRGPGETQYF.

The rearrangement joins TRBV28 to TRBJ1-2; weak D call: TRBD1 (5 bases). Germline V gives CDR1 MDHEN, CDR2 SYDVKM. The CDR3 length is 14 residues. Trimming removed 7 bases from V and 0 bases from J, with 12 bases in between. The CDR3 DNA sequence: TGTGCCAGCAATACGGGGCTCTCTAACTATGGCTACACCTTC. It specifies CASNTGLSNYGYTF.

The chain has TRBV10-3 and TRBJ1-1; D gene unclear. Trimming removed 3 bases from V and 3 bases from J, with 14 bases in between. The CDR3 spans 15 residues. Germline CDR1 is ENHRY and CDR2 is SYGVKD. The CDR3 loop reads CAISEGVIIDTEAFF. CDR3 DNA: TGTGCCATCAGTGAAGGAGTAATAATCGACACTGAAGCTTTCTTT.

The CDR3 loop reads CASSLGVTSGRLGEQFF. The DNA of the CDR3 is TGTGCCAGCAGCTTGGGGGTTACTAGCGGGAGACTAGGTGAGCAGTTCTTC. This chain links TRBV5-6 with TRBJ2-1; 11 positions agree with TRBD2. V lost 0 bases to trimming and J lost 9 bases; unmatched junction nucleotides: 11. This CDR3 contains 17 residues. Germline CDR1 and CDR2: SGHDT and YYEEEE.

CDR3 region: CASSSQGAAYEQYF. CDR3 DNA sequence: TGTGCCAGCAGTTCCCAGGGGGCGGCGTACGAGCAGTACTTC. The J gene is TRBJ2-7, the V gene TRBV11-1; 8 bases align to TRBD1. V dropped 6 bases and J dropped 4; count of bases not matched to a gene: 8. The CDR3 totals 14 residues. Germline V lookup: CDR1 SGHAT, CDR2 FQDESV (reference sequence).

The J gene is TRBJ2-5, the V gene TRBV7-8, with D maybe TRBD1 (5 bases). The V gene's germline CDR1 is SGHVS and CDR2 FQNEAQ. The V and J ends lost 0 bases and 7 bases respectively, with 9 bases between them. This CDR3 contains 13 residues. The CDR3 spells CASSLATEATQYF. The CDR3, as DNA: TGTGCCAGCAGCTTAGCGACAGAAGCGACCCAGTACTTC.

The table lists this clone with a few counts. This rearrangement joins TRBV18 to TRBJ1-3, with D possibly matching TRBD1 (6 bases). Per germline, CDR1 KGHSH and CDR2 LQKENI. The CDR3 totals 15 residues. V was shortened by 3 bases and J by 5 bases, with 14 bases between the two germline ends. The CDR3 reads CASSPSQGSRNTIYF. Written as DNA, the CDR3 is TGTGCCAGCTCACCGAGCCAGGGGAGTAGAAACACCATATATTTT.

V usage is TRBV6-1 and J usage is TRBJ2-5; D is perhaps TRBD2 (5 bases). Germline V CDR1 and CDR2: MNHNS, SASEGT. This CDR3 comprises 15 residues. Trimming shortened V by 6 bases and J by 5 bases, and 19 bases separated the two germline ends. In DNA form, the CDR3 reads TGTGCCAGCAGGGAGACTGTTCACCCGGGGGAGACCCAGTACTTC. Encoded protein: CASRETVHPGETQYF.

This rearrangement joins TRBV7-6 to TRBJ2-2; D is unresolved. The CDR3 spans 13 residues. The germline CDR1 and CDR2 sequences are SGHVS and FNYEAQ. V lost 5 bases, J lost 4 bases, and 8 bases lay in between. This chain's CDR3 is CASSRPSTGELFF. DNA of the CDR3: TGTGCCAGCAGCCGCCCCTCCACCGGGGAGCTGTTTTTT.

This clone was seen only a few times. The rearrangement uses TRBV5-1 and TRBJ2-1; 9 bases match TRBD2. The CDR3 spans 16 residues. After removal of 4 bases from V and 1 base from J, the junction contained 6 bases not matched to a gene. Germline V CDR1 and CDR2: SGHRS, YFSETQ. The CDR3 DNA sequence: TGCGCCAGCAGCCTAATAGCGGGAGTATCCTACAATGAGCAGTTCTTC. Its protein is CASSLIAGVSYNEQFF. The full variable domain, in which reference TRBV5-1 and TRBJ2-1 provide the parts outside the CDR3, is KAGVTQTPRYLIKTRGQQVTLSCSPISGHRSVSWYQQTPGQGLQFLFEYFSETQRNKGNFPGRFSGRQFSNSRSEMNVSTLELGDSALYLCASSLIAGVSYNEQFFGPGTRLTVL.

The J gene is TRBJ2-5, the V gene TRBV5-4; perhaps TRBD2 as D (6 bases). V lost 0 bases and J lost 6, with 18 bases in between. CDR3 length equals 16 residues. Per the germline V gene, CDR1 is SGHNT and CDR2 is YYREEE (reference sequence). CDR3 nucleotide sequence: TGTGCCAGCAGCTTGGAGGCGGGACCGACGGGCCAGACCCAGTACTTC. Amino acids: CASSLEAGPTGQTQYF.